The subject of this entry is one TCR beta chain. Its antigen is currently unknown. This record belongs to a study of early T cells in non-severe SARS-CoV-2 infection. Study details: Sequencing input comprised bulk RNA from unsorted whole blood; chain pairing was not available.

The CDR3 runs to 15 residues. The V and J ends lost 6 bases and 2 bases respectively, with 13 bases between them. Germline V gene lookup returns CDR1 MNHEY and CDR2 SMNVEV (reference sequence). Unique molecular identifier tags were affixed to discrete cDNA molecules. MiXCR was run by TCRdb on the 5' RACE reads, yielding one entry per CDR3 protein. The sample shows 85,000 to 100,000 distinct CDR3 sequences, approximately 16% of them seen only once. Study-wide results and caveats: VDJdb matching, biased toward anti-spike CD8 responses, missed private and CD4 specificities.

The receptor comes from an adult who was a healthcare worker with PCR-confirmed SARS-CoV-2 infection or an uninfected control (not recorded which). The V call is TRBV27, the J call TRBJ1-4; TRBD1 might be the D (5 bases). Sequenced material: whole blood. The CDR3 DNA is TGTGCCAGCAGCCTTAACAGGAAGACTAATGAAAAACTGTTTTTT. It encodes CASSLNRKTNEKLFF.